This entry concerns a single T cell receptor beta chain. These data come from a study of CD8 T cells in Susac syndrome. Trimming stripped 5 bases from V and 0 bases from J, with 5 bases between. The CDR3 is made up of 11 amino acids. CDR1 and CDR2 (germline): DFQATT, SNEGSKA (reference sequence). Reverse transcription of roughly 0.45 to 1 ug RNA was performed with random hexamers. TCRdb re-analysed the immunoSEQ multiplex PCR reads in MiXCR, keeping a single row per CDR3 protein. The sample includes roughly 140,000 distinct CDR3 sequences, 94% of them seen just once. The J gene is TRBJ2-7, the V gene TRBV20-1, with no clear D. Sequenced: CD8+ T cells from PBMCs. This TCR was recovered from a human donor in good health. The DNA for the CDR3 is TGCAGTGCTCCGTTCTCCTACGAGCAGTACTTC. It encodes CSAPFSYEQYF.